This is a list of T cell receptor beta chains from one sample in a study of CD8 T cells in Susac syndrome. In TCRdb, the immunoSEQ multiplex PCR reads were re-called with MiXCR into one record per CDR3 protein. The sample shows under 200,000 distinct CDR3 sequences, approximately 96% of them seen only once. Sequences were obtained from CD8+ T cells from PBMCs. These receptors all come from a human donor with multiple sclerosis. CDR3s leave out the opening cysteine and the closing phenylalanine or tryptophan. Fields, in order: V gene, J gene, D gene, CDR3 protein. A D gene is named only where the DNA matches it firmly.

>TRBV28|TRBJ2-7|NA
ASSGLEQY
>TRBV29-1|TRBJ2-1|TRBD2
SVVWLADNEQF
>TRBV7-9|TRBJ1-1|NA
ASSFAAPNTEAF
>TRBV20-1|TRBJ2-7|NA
SAQSRDTTYEQY
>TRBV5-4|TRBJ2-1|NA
ASSVSSRAYNEQF
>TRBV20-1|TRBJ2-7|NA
SASEVRSSYEQY
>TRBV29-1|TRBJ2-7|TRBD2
SVEKATSGTYEQY
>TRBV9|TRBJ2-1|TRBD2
ASSVQSGTKNEQF
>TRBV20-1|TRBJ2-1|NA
SANREAYNEQF
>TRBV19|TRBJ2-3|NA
ASSHTDTQY
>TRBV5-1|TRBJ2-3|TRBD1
ASSPGQGGTQY
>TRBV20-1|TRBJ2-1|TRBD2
SAPTSGRPNSVYNEQF
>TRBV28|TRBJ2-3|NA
ASSLVGGKNTDTQY
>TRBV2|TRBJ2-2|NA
ATLLASTGELF
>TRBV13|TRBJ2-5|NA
ASSSEGLETQY
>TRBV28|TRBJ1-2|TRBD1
ASSLSTGGNYGYT
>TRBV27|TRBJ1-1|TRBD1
ASSFTGERATEAF
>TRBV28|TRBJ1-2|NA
ASSLLGSAHYGYT
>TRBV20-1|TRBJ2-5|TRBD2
SATGTSGSRGDQETQY